These 18 T cell receptor beta chains were all obtained from the same sample, sequenced in a study of vaccination and CD4 T cells after COVID-19. Antigens of these TCRs are unknown. Treatment reported: roughly 10-day PBMC culture with coronavirus spike peptide pools or control peptides (ViraFEST assay). CD4+ T-cell collection from the unexposed donor predated the COVID-19 pandemic (2011-2018). Cultured CD4+ T cell DNA was sequenced using the Oncomine TCR Beta short-read assay. One entry per CDR3 protein, called by TCRdb with MiXCR from the PCR reads. The sample yields 7,500 to 9,000 distinct CDR3 sequences, 35% to 40% seen once. Sequences were obtained from CD4+ T cells from blood, cultured in vitro. The source of these receptors is a human donor in good health.

The rearrangement links TRBV5-3 to TRBJ2-2; 8 nucleotides agree with TRBD2. TRBV5-3 is given ORF status, its function remaining uncertain. This CDR3 is built from 17 residues. Germline trimming cut 0 bases from V and 5 bases from J; bases unmatched to any gene: 9. CDR3: CARSLVSAAGGTGELFF. The DNA for the CDR3 is TGTGCCAGAAGCTTGGTATCCGCCGCGGGGGGAACCGGGGAGCTGTTTTTT.

This sequence joins TRBV15 and TRBJ1-2; TRBD1 is a possible D gene (6 bases). This CDR3 contains 17 residues. CDR1 is LNHNV and CDR2 is YYDKDF in the germline V gene (reference sequence). V was shortened by 3 bases and J by 0 bases, with 17 bases between the two germline ends. The CDR3 sequence is CATSSLEQGIPNYGYTF. The DNA of the CDR3 is TGTGCCACCAGCAGCTTGGAACAGGGAATACCTAACTATGGCTACACCTTC.

This clonotype has just a few counts. V and J are TRBV20-1 and TRBJ1-2; 9 bases map to TRBD1. The CDR3 totals 15 residues. CDR1 is DFQATT and CDR2 is SNEGSKA in the germline V gene (reference sequence). With V trimmed by 3 bases and J by 4 bases, 9 bases remained unmatched. CDR3 sequence reads: CSARDQDRGAYGYTF. CDR3 nucleotide sequence: TGCAGTGCTAGGGATCAGGACAGGGGAGCCTATGGCTACACCTTC.

This chain uses TRBV6-1 with TRBJ2-1; 9 bases fit TRBD2. Trimming at V came to 0 bases and at J to 12 bases, leaving 12 bases not matched to a gene. There are 16 residues in the CDR3. Germline V lookup: CDR1 MNHNS, CDR2 SASEGT. DNA of the CDR3: TGTGCCAGCAGTGAAGCGCTGGGGACTAGCCCCCGGGGGCAGTTCTTC. Encoded protein: CASSEALGTSPRGQFF.

The chain joins TRBV7-2 to TRBJ1-5, with TRBD1 identical over 7 bases. This CDR3 has 16 amino acids. In germline, CDR1 is SGHTA, CDR2 FQGNSA. Trimming took 2 bases from V and 4 from J; bases not matched to a gene: 8. The CDR3 region is CASSLRAGTENQPQHF. DNA for the CDR3: TGTGCCAGCAGCTTACGAGCCGGGACAGAGAATCAGCCCCAGCATTTT.

This clonotype was observed a few times. The chain is built from TRBV6-1 and TRBJ2-7; 7 positions match TRBD1. This CDR3 is 13 amino acids long. V lost 9 bases and J lost 3; bases outside the gene matches: 8. CDR1 and CDR2 (germline): MNHNS, SASEGT. In nucleotides, the CDR3 is TGTGCCAGTTACAGGGGCCTTGGCTACGAGCAGTACTTC. It translates to CASYRGLGYEQYF.

The chain joins TRBV6-1 to TRBJ2-4; D uncertain. Germline V lookup: CDR1 MNHNS, CDR2 SASEGT. V lost 7 bases and J lost 5, with 6 bases in between. The CDR3 has 11 residues. CDR3 sequence reads: CASTDQNIQYF. DNA of the CDR3: TGTGCCAGCACCGACCAAAACATTCAGTACTTC.

This clonotype was seen only a few times. The CDR3 DNA is TGTGCCAGCAGCACCAGGGGACAGAGGAACACTGAAGCTTTCTTT. Translation gives CASSTRGQRNTEAFF. This chain connects TRBV7-2 to TRBJ1-1, with 7 bases fitting TRBD1. Germline CDR1 reads SGHTA; CDR2 reads FQGNSA. The CDR3 is 15 residues long. With 5 bases clipped from V and 1 base from J, the junction kept 7 bases outside the gene matches.

This chain uses TRBV7-9 with TRBJ2-1; TRBD2 matches at 7 bases. The CDR3 spans 16 residues. Germline CDR1 SEHNR, CDR2 FQNEAQ (reference sequence). V lost 0 bases to trimming and J lost 2 bases; unmatched junction nucleotides: 4. The CDR3 coding sequence is TGTGCCAGCAGCTTAGCTGCGGGAGTGGCCTACAATGAGCAGTTCTTC. Its protein is CASSLAAGVAYNEQFF.

This clonotype was observed a handful of times. J is TRBJ2-2 and V is TRBV19; TRBD1 matches at 8 bases. V dropped 1 base and J dropped 4; count of bases not matched to a gene: 8. Germline-derived CDR1 and CDR2 are LNHDA and SQIVND (reference sequence). The CDR3 spans 17 residues. CDR3 DNA sequence: TGTGCCAGTAGTATAGGAGCGCAGGGGGCGGGCACCGGGGAGCTGTTTTTT. This codes for CASSIGAQGAGTGELFF.

This clonotype occurred a few times. V gene TRBV7-2 combines with J gene TRBJ2-7; maybe TRBD1 (6 bases). The CDR3 consists of 14 residues. Germline V gene data show CDR1 as SGHTA and CDR2 as FQGNSA. Trimming cost V 1 base and J 1 base, with 8 bases left between them. The CDR3 nucleotides read TGTGCCAGCAGCTTAGATACAGGGTCCTACGAGCAGTACTTC. This sequence encodes CASSLDTGSYEQYF.

The CDR3: CASSSFGQGGYGYTF. CDR3 nucleotides: TGTGCCAGCAGCTCATTTGGACAGGGCGGCTATGGCTACACCTTC. The rearrangement joins TRBV11-2 to TRBJ1-2; TRBD1 matches 8 bases. After removal of 4 bases from V and 4 bases from J, the junction contained 8 bases not matched to a gene. This CDR3 has 15 amino acids. Germline V CDR1 and CDR2: SGHAT, FQNNGV.

The CDR3 bases are TGTGCCGCGGGGGTCAGGGCCGCCGGGAACACTGAAGCTTTCTTT. This gives the protein CAAGVRAAGNTEAFF. V is TRBV5-6 and J is TRBJ1-1, with D possibly matching TRBD1 (5 bases). V lost 10 bases and J lost 1, with 20 bases in between. Germline loops: CDR1 SGHDT, CDR2 YYEEEE. The CDR3 covers 15 residues.

A few counts support this clonotype. V usage is TRBV2 and J usage is TRBJ2-1, with 14 bases fitting TRBD2. This CDR3 has 15 residues. V lost 6 bases to trimming and J lost 9 bases; unmatched junction nucleotides: 7. Germline CDR1 and CDR2: SNHLY and FYNNEI. The CDR3 protein is CASRPTSGGVGEQFF. The CDR3 bases are TGTGCCAGCAGGCCGACTAGCGGGGGGGTGGGTGAGCAGTTCTTC.

The rearrangement links TRBV6-5 to TRBJ1-1; D remains ambiguous. Germline lookup yields CDR1 MNHEY and CDR2 SVGAGI. CDR3 length: 13 residues. Between the trimmed V and J ends, which lost 2 bases and 2 bases, there was a span of 6 bases. The CDR3, as DNA: TGTGCCAGCAGTTACGAGTTCAACACTGAAGCTTTCTTT. Protein product: CASSYEFNTEAFF.

This chain uses TRBV28 with TRBJ2-7; TRBD2 aligns across 7 bases. The trim removed 2 bases at V and 4 bases at J, leaving 2 bases unmatched. The CDR3 has 13 residues. The germline V gene encodes CDR1 MDHEN and CDR2 SYDVKM. CDR3 DNA: TGTGCCAGCAGTTTAGCGGGGGTGTACGAGCAGTACTTC. Amino acid sequence: CASSLAGVYEQYF. Based on the CDR3 plus reference TRBV28 and TRBJ2-7, the full variable domain is DVKVTQSSRYLVKRTGEKVFLECVQDMDHENMFWYRQDPGLGLRLIYFSYDVKMKEKGDIPEGYSVSREKKERFSLILESASTNQTSMYLCASSLAGVYEQYFGPGTRLTVT.

The chain links TRBV11-2 to TRBJ1-1, with D unclear. Trimming removed 0 bases at V and 0 bases at J, with 17 bases between. Germline assignment: CDR1 SGHAT and CDR2 FQNNGV. This CDR3 has 18 residues. CDR3 protein: CASSLDGLAVQMNTEAFF. Here the CDR3 DNA reads TGTGCCAGCAGCTTAGACGGGTTGGCAGTGCAAATGAACACTGAAGCTTTCTTT.

V usage is TRBV2 and J usage is TRBJ1-2; 7 bases fit TRBD1. V lost 6 bases and J lost 5; bases outside the gene matches: 15. CDR1 is SNHLY and CDR2 is FYNNEI in the germline V gene. CDR3 length equals 16 residues. The CDR3 loop reads CASRPTGRTGQYGYTF. DNA of the CDR3: TGTGCCAGCAGGCCGACAGGGCGAACTGGCCAATATGGCTACACCTTC.